This T cell receptor (beta chain) is from a study of OX40 agonist ivuxolimab in advanced cancers. Study details: Intravenous ivuxolimab was administered to patients every 2 weeks at 0.01 to 10 mg/kg.

This clone was seen a few times. Germline V gene data show CDR1 as LGHNA and CDR2 as YNFKEQ. The germline V and J ends were trimmed by 3 bases and 2 bases, with 13 bases remaining between them. This CDR3 comprises 15 residues. Sequencing used immunoSEQ multiplex PCR; TCRdb keeps in-frame clones, though not all of them. The sample carries around 15,000 clones, approximately 78% recorded once. This sample comprised CD4+ or CD8+ T cells sorted from blood, obtained in a trial of the OX40 agonist ivuxolimab. V usage is TRBV4-2 and J usage is TRBJ2-5; D may correspond to TRBD1 or TRBD2 (5 bases each). The origin of this receptor is an adult with an advanced solid tumor such as melanoma, head and neck, liver or kidney cancer. CDR3: CASSQTRDHQETQYF. For the CDR3, the DNA is TGTGCCAGCAGCCAGACCCGGGACCATCAAGAGACCCAGTACTTC.